The TCR beta chain described here comes from a study of blood T cell repertoires in COVID-19. Study summary: COVID-19 samples collected from the United States, Italy and Spain covered acute and convalescent phases. The analysed material was cDNA or gDNA that came from T cells, B-cell-depleted T cells, or PBMCs.

This CDR3 has 14 residues. V lost 4 bases, J lost 6 bases, and 5 bases stayed unmatched. CDR1 is KGHDR, CDR2 SFDVKD, per germline. This clone came up once. In the authors' workflow: For nucleated cells, counts were estimated from reference gene primer amplification. Data came from immunoSEQ multiplex PCR; TCRdb stores just in-frame clones and leaves some out. The V and J calls and clone size were taken over from that table, and D and trimming were inferred from the DNA. This sample has roughly 180,000 clones; 94% occur once, and the top ten carry 0.6% to 0.9%. The sample consisted of peripheral blood. The TCR comes from a young man with COVID-19, enrolled during active disease. This chain uses TRBV24-1 with TRBJ2-1; 7 nucleotides line up with TRBD2. CDR3 coding DNA: TGTGCCACCAGTGACTCCGGGACTACCAATGAGCAGTTCTTC. This translates into CATSDSGTTNEQFF.